This note documents a single TCR beta chain sequence. The assay was immunoSEQ multiplex PCR, and TCRdb's table has in-frame clones only and misses some. Here the sample spans approximately 500,000 clones, 70% to 90% being singletons. This entry belongs to a study of blood T cell repertoires in COVID-19. This receptor was identified in a human donor in a cohort sampled during active COVID-19. Material for sequencing was peripheral blood.

In DNA form, the CDR3 reads TGTGCCAGTATGGGTCTAGCGGGAACCTCGAACACCGGGGAGCTGTTTTTT. Protein sequence: CASMGLAGTSNTGELFF. The rearrangement joins TRBV19 to TRBJ2-2, with TRBD2 identical over 9 bases. The CDR3 spans 17 residues. Germline V lookup: CDR1 LNHDA, CDR2 SQIVND (reference sequence). V lost 7 bases, J lost 0 bases, and 9 bases stayed unmatched.